A selection of T cell receptor beta chains follows, all from one sample in a study of cytomegalovirus exposure and HLA in healthy donors. Generated by immunoSEQ multiplex PCR, the TCRdb table keeps only in-frame clones and is missing some. The table has approximately 72,000 clones, 60% to 75% seen once. Source material: PBMCs. The receptors shown here come from a man between 40 and 49 years old in good health and CMV-seropositive. Each CDR3 is given without its conserved first and last residue. D genes are given only for firm matches.

d_gene	v_gene	j_gene	CDR3aa
TRBD1	TRBV7-8	TRBJ2-7	ASSLGQGAYEQY
.	TRBV7-9	TRBJ2-1	ASSPGGNEQF
.	TRBV5-6	TRBJ2-2	ASSPPDRLGTGELF
TRBD1	TRBV9	TRBJ2-7	ASSSGQAISYEQY
.	TRBV19	TRBJ2-5	ASSIGGGSATQY
.	TRBV19	TRBJ1-2	ASRGPGVAGYT
TRBD1	TRBV11-2	TRBJ2-7	ASSGRDRGIQQY
.	TRBV6-5	TRBJ2-5	ASSYSGQETQY
.	TRBV29-1	TRBJ2-1	SVDPRRERNEQF
.	TRBV9	TRBJ2-3	ASSVVGPGTDTQY
.	TRBV27	TRBJ1-3	ASSLIGAGNTIY
.	TRBV19	TRBJ1-1	ASSIDGEEHFEAF
.	TRBV5-1	TRBJ2-2	ASSLTAGELF
.	TRBV7-2	TRBJ2-7	ASSPREDYEQY
TRBD2	TRBV5-1	TRBJ2-7	ASSRGGGLYEQY
TRBD1	TRBV18	TRBJ1-1	ASSPGTGAVTEAF
.	TRBV6-5	TRBJ1-2	ASSLKKGSGYT
TRBD1	TRBV6-6	TRBJ1-1	ASRSDRAGTEAF
.	TRBV9	TRBJ2-6	APPRGGANVLT
.	TRBV5-1	TRBJ1-6	ASSLWTIGRNSPLH
.	TRBV7-2	TRBJ1-1	ASSKQGNTEAF
.	TRBV14	TRBJ1-1	ASSALPTGWTEAF
.	TRBV5-4	TRBJ1-2	ASTTDPGGNYGYT
.	TRBV5-4	TRBJ1-1	ASSLGSDMNTEAF
.	TRBV18	TRBJ1-4	ASSPDTGDWYEKLF
TRBD1	TRBV30	TRBJ2-7	AWSTGQLYEQY
TRBD1	TRBV7-8	TRBJ1-1	ASSRLPGGDTEAF
.	TRBV7-3	TRBJ1-1	ASSLIDGAEAF
.	TRBV6-5	TRBJ2-7	ASRPRGSSYEQY
.	TRBV5-4	TRBJ2-7	ASSLGGRGEPSEQY
TRBD1	TRBV27	TRBJ1-5	ASSFSTGNQPQH
TRBD1	TRBV10-3	TRBJ2-5	AIGGPGQGGETQY
TRBD1	TRBV5-4	TRBJ2-3	ASSTGQGRSTDTQY